These 27 T cell receptor beta chains were sequenced from one sample in a study of cytomegalovirus exposure and HLA in healthy donors. Amplification used 60 Vbeta primers and 13 Jbeta primers. The data were produced by immunoSEQ multiplex PCR, yet TCRdb's version contains in-frame clones alone and is incomplete. The table has about 140,000 clones, roughly 73% seen once. Sequenced sample: PBMCs. These receptors came from a middle-aged man in good health and CMV-seronegative.

The chain has TRBV30 and TRBJ1-2, with TRBD1 matching over 7 bases. The CDR3 runs 13 residues. CDR1 and CDR2 from the germline V gene are GTSNPN and SVGIG (reference sequence). After removal of 3 bases from V and 4 bases from J, the junction contained 5 bases not matched to a gene. DNA of the CDR3: TGTGCCTGGAGGGACCGGGACAGCTATGGCTACACCTTC. Translation: CAWRDRDSYGYTF.

The DNA of the CDR3 is TGTGCCAGCAGCTCCATTGGGTCAGGGGATCGGGGCTATGGCTACACCTTC. Its protein product is CASSSIGSGDRGYGYTF. The chain uses TRBV27 and TRBJ1-2; possible D gene TRBD1, 6 bases. The CDR3 consists of 17 residues. Germline V gene lookup returns CDR1 MNHEY and CDR2 SMNVEV (reference sequence). Trimming removed 6 bases from V and 4 bases from J, with 24 bases in between.

J is TRBJ2-7 and V is TRBV28; 8 bases are a match to TRBD1. CDR1 and CDR2 (germline): MDHEN, SYDVKM. With 3 bases clipped from V and 2 bases from J, the junction kept 6 bases outside the gene matches. This CDR3 has 15 amino acids. The CDR3 here is CASSFPGQVTYEQYF. The CDR3, as DNA: TGTGCCAGCAGTTTTCCGGGACAGGTGACCTACGAGCAGTACTTC.

This clone was seen once. The chain employs TRBV7-6 and TRBJ1-1, with 8 bases fitting TRBD1. Germline V gene data show CDR1 as SGHVS and CDR2 as FNYEAQ. CDR3 length: 14 residues. With V trimmed by 3 bases and J by 5 bases, 5 bases remained unmatched. Written as DNA, the CDR3 is TGTGCCAGCAGCTTCGACAGGGGAGGGACTGAAGCTTTCTTT. This gives the protein CASSFDRGGTEAFF.

The chain carries TRBV7-9 and TRBJ2-7, with D perhaps matching TRBD2 (7 bases). Germline V CDR1 and CDR2: SEHNR, FQNEAQ (reference sequence). CDR3 length: 13 residues. Trimming pared 5 bases from V and 0 bases from J, leaving 8 bases between. The CDR3 bases are TGTGCCAGCAGCCGGGGGGCCTCCTACGAGCAGTACTTC. Encoded protein: CASSRGASYEQYF.

This rearrangement joins TRBV7-3 to TRBJ2-1, with a weak D call TRBD2 (7 bases). The V gene's germline CDR1 is SGHTA and CDR2 FQGTGA. The CDR3 contains 16 residues. Trimming shortened V by 2 bases and J by 4 bases, and 15 bases separated the two germline ends. CDR3 DNA sequence: TGTGCCAGCAGCTTAGGGCGCGGGGGCCGATACAATGAGCAGTTCTTC. Residues: CASSLGRGGRYNEQFF.

The V call is TRBV14, the J call TRBJ1-2, with D tentatively TRBD1 (5 bases). Per germline, CDR1 SGHDN and CDR2 FVKESK. V was clipped by 3 bases and J by 2 bases, with 10 bases between them. The CDR3 runs to 14 residues. The CDR3 DNA reads as TGTGCCAGCAGCCAGCAGGACACAAACTATGGCTACACCTTC. This gives the protein CASSQQDTNYGYTF.

V usage is TRBV15 and J usage is TRBJ1-4; 9 nucleotides agree with TRBD1. The V segment lost 2 bases and the J segment 8 bases; nucleotides outside the gene matches: 3. CDR1 is LNHNV and CDR2 is YYDKDF in the germline V gene (reference sequence). The CDR3 length is 14 residues. The CDR3 region is CATSRSGTGEKLFF. The CDR3, as DNA: TGTGCCACCAGCAGATCGGGGACAGGGGAAAAACTGTTTTTT.

V gene TRBV4-1 combines with J gene TRBJ1-2, with TRBD1 matching 9 bases. The CDR3 length is 15 residues. Unmatched junction bases numbered 5, after V lost 2 bases and J lost 4 bases. Germline V gene data show CDR1 as MGHRA and CDR2 as YSYEKL. CDR3: CASSQTGTGIYGYTF. The CDR3, as DNA: TGCGCCAGCAGCCAAACCGGGACAGGGATCTATGGCTACACCTTC.

As DNA, the CDR3 is TGTGCCAGCTCACCACCGAGGGTCGGAAGCTCCTACGAGCAGTACTTC. Translation gives CASSPPRVGSSYEQYF. The V and J genes are TRBV18 and TRBJ2-7, with D perhaps matching TRBD2 (5 bases). V lost 0 bases, J lost 0 bases, and 12 bases lay in between. Germline V gene lookup returns CDR1 KGHSH and CDR2 LQKENI. CDR3 size: 16 residues.

This chain connects TRBV6-5 to TRBJ2-1, with 8 positions matching TRBD2. The CDR3 covers 15 residues. J lost 1 base, V lost 6 bases, and 5 bases had no gene match. Germline CDR1 and CDR2: MNHEY and SVGAGI. DNA for the CDR3: TGTGCCAGCAGAGCCTCGGGGGGGTCCTACAATGAGCAGTTCTTC. Translating it yields CASRASGGSYNEQFF.

The gene calls are TRBV5-4 and TRBJ2-5; 12 bases map to TRBD2. Germline V gene sequence: CDR1 SGHNT, CDR2 YYREEE (reference sequence). This CDR3 has 15 amino acids. Trimming removed 1 base from V and 5 bases from J; junction bases left unmatched: 3. The CDR3 nucleotides read TGTGCCAGCAGCTTGTCTAGCGGGGGGGTGGAGACCCAGTACTTC. Translating gives CASSLSSGGVETQYF. Looking up the rest from reference TRBV5-4 and TRBJ2-5 gives the full variable domain: ETGVTQSPTHLIKTRGQQVTLRCSSQSGHNTVSWYQQALGQGPQFIFQYYREEENGRGNFPPRFSGLQFPNYSSELNVNALELDDSALYLCASSLSSGGVETQYFGPGTRLLVL.

The chain recombines TRBV7-9 with TRBJ1-2; a possible D gene is TRBD1 (5 bases). Germline-derived CDR1 and CDR2 are SEHNR and FQNEAQ (reference sequence). V was shortened by 2 bases and J by 0 bases, with 7 bases between the two germline ends. CDR3 size: 14 residues. The CDR3 nucleotides read TGTGCCAGCAGCTTATCAGGGTCTAACTATGGCTACACCTTC. This codes for CASSLSGSNYGYTF.

The chain employs TRBV7-3 and TRBJ2-3, with 11 bases matching TRBD2. The CDR3 runs 16 residues. Germline-derived CDR1 and CDR2 are SGHTA and FQGTGA. After removal of 2 bases from V and 4 bases from J, the junction contained 5 bases not matched to a gene. This CDR3 reads CASSLLPSGGSDTQYF. The CDR3 DNA follows: TGTGCCAGCAGCTTACTCCCTAGCGGGGGGTCAGATACGCAGTATTTT.

The rearrangement joins TRBV6-1 to TRBJ1-5; the D gene is possibly TRBD1 (6 bases). Trimming removed 2 bases from V and 6 bases from J, with 14 bases in between. This CDR3 spans 15 amino acids. The germline gives CDR1 MNHNS, CDR2 SASEGT. CDR3 amino acids: CASSEWGRGSQPQHF. For the CDR3, the DNA is TGTGCCAGCAGTGAATGGGGCAGGGGCAGTCAGCCCCAGCATTTT.

V is TRBV7-9 and J is TRBJ1-2; 8 positions agree with TRBD1. Germline loops: CDR1 SEHNR, CDR2 FQNEAQ (reference sequence). The V and J ends lost 5 bases and 5 bases, in that order; junction bases with no gene match: 7. CDR3 size: 14 residues. The CDR3 nucleotides read TGTGCCAGCAGCCCGGGGACAGGACTTTATGGCTACACCTTC. Its translation: CASSPGTGLYGYTF.

This chain links TRBV5-1 with TRBJ1-2; tentatively, D is TRBD1 (5 bases). The germline CDR1 and CDR2 sequences are SGHRS and YFSETQ. Trimming removed 0 bases at V and 8 bases at J, with 14 bases between. CDR3 length: 14 residues. The CDR3 nucleotides are TGCGCCAGCAGCTTGGAACGTAGGGGAACGGGCTACACCTTC. As protein: CASSLERRGTGYTF.

The chain is built from TRBV5-1 and TRBJ2-7; TRBD2 might be the D (6 bases). Trimming cost V 5 bases and J 5 bases, with 17 bases left between them. This CDR3 has 14 residues. The germline CDR1 and CDR2 sequences are SGHRS and YFSETQ. In DNA, the CDR3 is TGCGCCAGCAGAAGGGGTGGGGGGATGGACGAGCAGTACTTC. Residues: CASRRGGGMDEQYF.

The chain is built from TRBV7-3 and TRBJ2-7; TRBD1 matches at 8 bases. The CDR3 is 14 amino acids. CDR1 and CDR2 from the germline V gene are SGHTA and FQGTGA. V dropped 5 bases and J dropped 6; count of bases not matched to a gene: 9. CDR3 DNA: TGTGCCAGCAGCAGTGGCCAGGGGGCGGTCGAGCAGTACTTC. Its translation: CASSSGQGAVEQYF.

This clone appeared once. The CDR3 loop reads CSADRGPVGYTF. The CDR3 DNA reads as TGCAGCGCAGACAGGGGGCCGGTTGGCTACACCTTC. The chain links TRBV29-1 to TRBJ1-2, with 10 nucleotides matching TRBD1. The trim removed 7 bases at V and 7 bases at J, leaving 6 bases unmatched. Germline V gene lookup returns CDR1 SQVTM and CDR2 ANQGSEA. The CDR3 loop spans 12 amino acids.

The V and J genes are TRBV10-1 and TRBJ1-3, with D possibly TRBD1 on 6 matching bases. In germline, CDR1 is WNHNN, CDR2 SYGVQD (reference sequence). This CDR3 is built from 16 residues. Trimming shortened V by 0 bases and J by 4 bases, and 13 bases separated the two germline ends. CDR3 sequence reads: CASSESQGLRGNTIYF. The DNA for the CDR3 is TGCGCCAGCAGTGAGTCGCAGGGGCTGAGGGGAAACACCATATATTTT.

Here the CDR3 DNA reads TGTGCCAGTAGGCCGACAGGGAACAATCAGCCCCAGCATTTT. Amino acids: CASRPTGNNQPQHF. V gene TRBV19 combines with J gene TRBJ1-5; the match to TRBD1 covers 7 bases. The CDR3 totals 14 residues. Germline trimming cut 6 bases from V and 3 bases from J; bases unmatched to any gene: 5. Germline assignment: CDR1 LNHDA and CDR2 SQIVND (reference sequence).

The V and J genes are TRBV7-9 and TRBJ2-3; 7 bases line up with TRBD1. The CDR3 loop spans 16 amino acids. Germline loops: CDR1 SEHNR, CDR2 FQNEAQ (reference sequence). Trimming removed 5 bases from V and 3 bases from J; junction bases left unmatched: 11. CDR3 sequence: CASSLLWTGSTDTQYF. The CDR3 DNA reads as TGTGCCAGCAGCCTCCTATGGACAGGTTCGACAGATACGCAGTATTTT.

This clone has a handful of counts. The J gene is TRBJ1-4, the V gene TRBV5-4; 9 nucleotides agree with TRBD1. The CDR3 sequence is 15 residues long. Germline CDR1 and CDR2: SGHNT and YYREEE (reference sequence). J lost 10 bases, V lost 5 bases, and 12 bases had no gene match. CDR3 sequence (DNA): TGTGCCAGCAGTTCCGCCGGGACAGGGAGCGCAAAACTGTTTTTT. Protein product: CASSSAGTGSAKLFF.

The rearrangement links TRBV7-3 to TRBJ1-2, with TRBD1 identical over 7 bases. This CDR3 contains 14 residues. Trimming took 5 bases from V and 4 from J; bases not matched to a gene: 7. Germline V lookup: CDR1 SGHTA, CDR2 FQGTGA. CDR3 DNA sequence: TGTGCCAGCAGCGCCGGACAGGAGTCCTATGGCTACACCTTC. Residues: CASSAGQESYGYTF.

This chain links TRBV6-5 with TRBJ1-2; TRBD1 might be the D (6 bases). The CDR3 covers 15 residues. Germline CDR1 and CDR2: MNHEY and SVGAGI. V lost 10 bases to trimming and J lost 4 bases, with 22 bases between them. CDR3 residues: CATRNGGGGTYGYTF. CDR3 coding DNA: TGTGCCACCCGTAACGGGGGAGGGGGGACCTATGGCTACACCTTC.

Regarding this clone: This sample includes further DNA sequences coding for the same CDR3. The chain employs TRBV7-9 and TRBJ2-7; the D is unclear. CDR1 is SEHNR, CDR2 FQNEAQ, per germline (reference sequence). V lost 1 base and J 6 bases, leaving 19 bases between the germline ends. The CDR3 is made up of 16 amino acids. The CDR3 DNA follows: TGTGCCAGCAGCTTAGTTGGCAGACTTGCCCTGGGCGAGCAGTACTTC. This codes for CASSLVGRLALGEQYF.